This paragraph covers one T cell receptor (beta chain) sequence. Its matching antigen is unknown. This sample was included in a study of CXCR3-negative and CXCR3-positive naive CD8 T cells. Points from the study as a whole: Higher TRB CDR3 hydrophobicity marked CXCR3-positive naive cells relative to CXCR3-negative naive cells. Memory, not naive, CXCR3-negative and CXCR3-positive cells differed in TRBV-TRBJ usage.

Germline V gene sequence: CDR1 MGHRA, CDR2 YSYEKL. The CDR3 is 15 residues long. Carrying UMI labels, the TRB cDNA libraries were prepared through 5' RACE. TCRdb reanalyzed the 5' RACE reads and collapses them to one entry per CDR3 protein, without DNA. Its table records about 70,000 distinct CDR3 sequences. The sequenced sample was naive CXCR3+ CD8+ T cells from blood. The subset denotes: CD45RO-CCR7+CD27+CD95- naive CD8+ T cells expressing CXCR3 (TNR3+). The chain links TRBV4-1 to TRBJ2-1; TCRdb proposes TRBD1, but this gene call is untestable without DNA. This TCR came from a human donor in good health. Some clones in this sample may be carry-over from other donors' samples. The chain's CDR3 is CASSQVNMGRREQFF.